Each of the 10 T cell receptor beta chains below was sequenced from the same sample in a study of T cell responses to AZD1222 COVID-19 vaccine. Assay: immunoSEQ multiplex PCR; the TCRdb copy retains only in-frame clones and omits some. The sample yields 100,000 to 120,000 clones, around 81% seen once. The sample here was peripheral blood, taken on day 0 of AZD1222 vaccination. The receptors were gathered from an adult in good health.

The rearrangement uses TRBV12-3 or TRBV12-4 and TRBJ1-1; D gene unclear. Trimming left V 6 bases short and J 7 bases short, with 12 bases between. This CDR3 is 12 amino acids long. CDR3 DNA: TGTGCCAGCAGCCTAAGTCGAAATGAAGCTTTCTTT. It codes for CASSLSRNEAFF.

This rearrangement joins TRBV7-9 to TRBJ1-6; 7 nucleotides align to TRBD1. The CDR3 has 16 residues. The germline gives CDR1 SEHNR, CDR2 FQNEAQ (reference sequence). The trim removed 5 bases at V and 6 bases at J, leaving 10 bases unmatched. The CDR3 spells CASSHRDSFRNSPLHF. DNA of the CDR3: TGTGCCAGCAGCCACCGGGACAGCTTCCGTAATTCACCCCTCCACTTT.

In DNA, the CDR3 is TGTGCCAGCAGTCTACAACCGGGACCGCATTATGGCTACACCTTC. This codes for CASSLQPGPHYGYTF. The chain joins TRBV6-2 or TRBV6-3 to TRBJ1-2, with D perhaps TRBD1 (5 bases). This CDR3 has 15 amino acids. Germline V CDR1 and CDR2: MNHEY, SVGEGT. Trimming shortened V by 5 bases and J by 5 bases, and 18 bases separated the two germline ends.

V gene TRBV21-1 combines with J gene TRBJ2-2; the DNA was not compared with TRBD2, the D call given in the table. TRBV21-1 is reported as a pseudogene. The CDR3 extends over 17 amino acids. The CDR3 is CASSGLAGFSDTGELFF. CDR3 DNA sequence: TGTGCCAGCTCGGGACTAGCGGGATTTTCAGACACCGGGGAGCTGTTTTTT.

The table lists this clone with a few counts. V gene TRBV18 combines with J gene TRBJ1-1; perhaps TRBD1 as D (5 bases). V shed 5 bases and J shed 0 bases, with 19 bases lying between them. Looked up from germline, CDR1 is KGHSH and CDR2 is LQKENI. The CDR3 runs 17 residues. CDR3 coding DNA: TGTGCCAGCTCAGCCTTGGGCTGGGGGAGAATGAACACTGAAGCTTTCTTT. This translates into CASSALGWGRMNTEAFF.

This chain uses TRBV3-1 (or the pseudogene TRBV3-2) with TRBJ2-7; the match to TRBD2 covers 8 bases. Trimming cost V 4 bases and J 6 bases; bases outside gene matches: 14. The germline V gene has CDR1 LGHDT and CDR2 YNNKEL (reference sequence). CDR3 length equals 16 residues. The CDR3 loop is CASSRVGTSVIGEQYF. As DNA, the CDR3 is TGTGCCAGCAGCCGCGTTGGGACTAGTGTAATCGGCGAGCAGTACTTC.

The CDR3, as DNA: TGTGCCAGCAGTTACTCTGGGGGGAGCTCCTACGAGCAGTACTTC. Translating it yields CASSYSGGSSYEQYF. This chain connects TRBV6-2 or TRBV6-3 to TRBJ2-7, with a tentative D call TRBD2 (6 bases). The germline V and J ends were trimmed by 0 bases and 0 bases, with 9 bases remaining between them. This CDR3 region has 15 residues. Germline loops: CDR1 MNHEY, CDR2 SVGEGT.

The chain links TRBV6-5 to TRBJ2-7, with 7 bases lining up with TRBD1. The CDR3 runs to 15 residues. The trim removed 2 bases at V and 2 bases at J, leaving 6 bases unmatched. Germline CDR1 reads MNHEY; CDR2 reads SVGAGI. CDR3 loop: CASSYQTGQTYEQYF. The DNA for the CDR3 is TGTGCCAGCAGTTACCAAACGGGACAGACCTACGAGCAGTACTTC.

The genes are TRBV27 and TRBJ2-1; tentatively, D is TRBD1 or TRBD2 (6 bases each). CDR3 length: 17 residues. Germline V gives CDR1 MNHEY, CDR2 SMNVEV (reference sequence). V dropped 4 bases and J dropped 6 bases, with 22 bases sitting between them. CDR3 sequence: CASSYRWIGGRVNEQFF. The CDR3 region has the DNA TGTGCCAGCAGTTATAGATGGATCGGGGGCCGGGTCAATGAGCAGTTCTTC.

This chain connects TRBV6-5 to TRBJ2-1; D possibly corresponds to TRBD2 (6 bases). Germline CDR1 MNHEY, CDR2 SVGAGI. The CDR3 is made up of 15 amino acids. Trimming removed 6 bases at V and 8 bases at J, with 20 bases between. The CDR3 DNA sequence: TGTGCCAGCAGCCAACGACTAGGAGGAGCCCATGAGCAGTTCTTC. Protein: CASSQRLGGAHEQFF.